This record looks at one TCR beta chain sequence and its context. Antigen: not known. A second PCR of 7 to 11 cycles used a sample-barcoded 5' primer and a J-beta primer mix. One entry per CDR3 protein, called by TCRdb with MiXCR from the 5' RACE reads. The sample has about 640,000 distinct CDR3 sequences, around 31% seen once. This sample was included in a study of blood T cells in healthy people across ages. Study results and limitations: Across samples, TCR beta diversity tracked strongly with naive T cell percentage.

The CDR3 spans 15 residues. Germline V gene sequence: CDR1 MNHEY, CDR2 SMNVEV (reference sequence). Unmatched junction bases numbered 19, after V lost 11 bases and J lost 10 bases. The gene calls are TRBV27 and TRBJ2-1, with 8 positions matching TRBD1. The TCR was taken from a woman of 80 years or more in good health. The material sequenced was blood. The CDR3 nucleotides are TGTGCCGCGAGAGACAGGGGCCGTCAGGGTTACGAGCAGTTCTTC. The encoded protein is CAARDRGRQGYEQFF.